This record concerns one TCR beta chain sequence. Its antigen is still unknown. This sample is part of a study of cytomegalovirus exposure and HLA in healthy donors. The PCR had 60 Vbeta and 13 Jbeta primers. TCRdb's copy holds only in-frame clones and misses some; the assay was immunoSEQ multiplex PCR. Here the sample spans around 150,000 clones, 80% being singletons. CDR3 length: 15 amino acids. With 6 bases clipped from V and 8 bases from J, the junction kept 8 bases outside the gene matches. The germline V gene encodes CDR1 KGHSH and CDR2 LQKENI. Whole-study results and caveats: Near-uniform donor sequencing depth was presumed by presence/absence analyses. Some 150 TCR beta chains were listed as cytomegalovirus-associated. For TCR beta chains, V- and J-gene trimming was later linked to a missense DCLRE1C variant.

No record exists of this donor's CMV serostatus. The origin of this receptor is a man in his thirties or forties in good health. J is TRBJ2-1 and V is TRBV18; 12 bases align to TRBD2. The specimen sequenced was PBMCs. Here the CDR3 DNA reads TGTGCCAGCTCGAAACTAGCGGGAGGAGCGGATGAGCAGTTCTTC. Its translation: CASSKLAGGADEQFF.